The entry that follows covers one T cell receptor (beta chain) sequence. Its antigen is currently unknown. The CDR3 has 12 residues. With 1 base removed from V and 11 bases from J, the gap between germline ends came to 11 bases. The germline V gene has CDR1 LNHNV and CDR2 YYDKDF (reference sequence). The data stem from a study of cytomegalovirus exposure and HLA in healthy donors. Study context: Some 80 million unique TCRs from HLA-typed donors were held in an early data release. Of several hundred genotyped donors, more than 75% clustered with self-reported Caucasian donors. Study-wide results and caveats: When analyzed later, a missense DCLRE1C variant was found to be linked to TCR beta V- and J-gene trimming.

Amplification used 60 Vbeta primers and 13 Jbeta primers. TCRdb keeps only in-frame clones here, not all; method: immunoSEQ multiplex PCR. In the table there are about 160,000 clones, around three quarters of which are singletons. The rearrangement uses TRBV15 and TRBJ1-1; no clear D. Sample: PBMCs. The source of this sequence is a woman aged 40 to 50 in good health and CMV-seronegative. The CDR3 nucleotides are TGTGCCACCAGCAGAGTTTCAGGAAGGGCTTTCTTT. It encodes CATSRVSGRAFF.